Below, 2 T cell receptor beta chains from the same sample are listed, as sequenced in a study of cytomegalovirus exposure and HLA in healthy donors. Use of 60 Vbeta and 13 Jbeta primers characterized the PCR. TCRdb's copy holds only in-frame clones and misses some; the assay was immunoSEQ multiplex PCR. The sample includes 85,000 to 95,000 clones, about 68% seen only once; the top ten take approximately 20%. Material: PBMCs. All receptors derive from a man under 40 in good health and CMV-seropositive.

The rearrangement uses TRBV9 and TRBJ1-1, with D possibly TRBD1 on 5 matching bases. V was trimmed by 4 bases and J by 4 bases, leaving 20 bases between them. Germline V gives CDR1 SGDLS, CDR2 YYNGEE. The CDR3 covers 16 residues. CDR3 protein: CASSPEWQVGGTEAFF. In DNA form, the CDR3 reads TGTGCCAGCAGCCCCGAATGGCAGGTGGGGGGCACTGAAGCTTTCTTT. The full variable domain, with the rest looked up from reference TRBV9 and TRBJ1-1, is DSGVTQTPKHLITATGQRVTLRCSPRSGDLSVYWYQQSLDQGLQFLIQYYNGEERAKGNILERFSAQQFPDLHSELNLSSLELGDSALYFCASSPEWQVGGTEAFFGQGTRLTVV.

The CDR3 region is CASSLTSRNTIYF. The CDR3 DNA sequence: TGTGCCAGCAGCTTGACGTCGCGCAACACCATATATTTT. This chain links TRBV5-6 with TRBJ1-3; D gene ambiguous. The germline gives CDR1 SGHDT, CDR2 YYEEEE. With 1 base removed from V and 7 bases from J, the gap between germline ends came to 9 bases. The CDR3 contains 13 residues.